The clone carrying this TCR beta chain has ten or more counts. A much larger clone lies one base from this, so it may be a read error. All patients were untreated before thyroid surgery. The source of the sample is a study of metastatic and nonmetastatic thyroid tumors. Germline values: CDR1 SQVTM, CDR2 ANQGSEA. Trimming pared 0 bases from V and 7 bases from J, leaving 13 bases between. CDR3 size: 14 residues. TCRdb reprocessed the PCR reads using MiXCR. The sample lists about 7,800 clones; roughly a quarter were seen once. The TCR comes from a female donor with papillary thyroid cancer or a benign thyroid nodule (not recorded which). Some clones in this sample may be carry-over from other donors' samples. V is TRBV29-1 and J is TRBJ2-1; unclear D gene. The sample was adjacent normal tissue. CDR3 DNA sequence: TGCAGCGTTGAAGATCAAGCGTCCCGGAATGAGCAGTTCTTC. Translated, it gives CSVEDQASRNEQFF.